Listed here are 13 T cell receptor beta chains from one sample, sequenced in a study of blood T cell repertoires in COVID-19. TCRdb's table, derived via immunoSEQ multiplex PCR, lists solely in-frame clones and lacks some. This sample has about 130,000 clones, with roughly nine tenths found just once. Source material: peripheral blood. All receptors come from a woman in her 70s with COVID-19, enrolled during active disease.

J is TRBJ2-7 and V is TRBV15, with D possibly being TRBD2 (6 bases). This CDR3 contains 15 residues. Germline V lookup: CDR1 LNHNV, CDR2 YYDKDF (reference sequence). The V end lost 1 base, the J end lost 0 bases, and 10 bases lay between the germline ends. CDR3 residues: CATSRVRGFSYEQYF. The CDR3 DNA reads TGTGCCACCAGCAGAGTACGGGGGTTCTCCTACGAGCAGTACTTC.

The rearrangement links TRBV7-3 to TRBJ2-2; D is unclear. The CDR3 is 12 amino acids. Trimming pared 5 bases from V and 6 bases from J, leaving 7 bases between. Germline CDR1 is SGHTA and CDR2 is FQGTGA. Here the CDR3 reads CASSPIPGELFF. Here the CDR3 DNA reads TGTGCCAGCAGCCCAATCCCCGGGGAGCTGTTTTTT.

This chain links TRBV3-1 (or the pseudogene TRBV3-2) with TRBJ1-2, with D perhaps matching TRBD1 (6 bases). Germline assignment: CDR1 LGHDT and CDR2 YNNKEL (reference sequence). The CDR3 consists of 14 residues. Deletions cut 5 bases from V and 7 bases from J, with 17 bases between. Here the CDR3 DNA reads TGTGCCAGCAGCTGGGGGACACCAAGTACTGGCTACACCTTC. Residues: CASSWGTPSTGYTF.

This chain links TRBV19 with TRBJ2-1; D perhaps matches TRBD2 (6 bases). Trimming stripped 10 bases from V and 7 bases from J, with 17 bases between. This CDR3 contains 13 residues. Germline V lookup: CDR1 LNHDA, CDR2 SQIVND (reference sequence). The DNA for the CDR3 is TGTGCCACCCGGGGTCCCCGGGGGAATGAGCAGTTCTTC. Its protein product is CATRGPRGNEQFF.

The gene calls are TRBV18 and TRBJ1-1; 7 positions match TRBD1. Germline V gene sequence: CDR1 KGHSH, CDR2 LQKENI. The J segment lost 5 bases and the V segment lost 6 bases, leaving 9 bases of the junction unmatched. The CDR3 length is 14 residues. CDR3 DNA sequence: TGTGCCAGCTCCCGACAGGGAAAGGGGACTGAAGCTTTCTTT. Its translation is CASSRQGKGTEAFF.

The V call is TRBV28, the J call TRBJ1-5; 9 bases fit TRBD1. Trimming at V came to 6 bases and at J to 7 bases, leaving 7 bases not matched to a gene. The CDR3 runs to 14 residues. Germline V lookup: CDR1 MDHEN, CDR2 SYDVKM. The CDR3 is CASSLHRGRQPQHF. The DNA for the CDR3 is TGTGCCAGCAGCCTTCACAGGGGGCGACAGCCCCAGCATTTT.

This clone was observed once. The J gene is TRBJ2-5, the V gene TRBV2, with TRBD1 identical over 10 bases. This CDR3 comprises 15 residues. Trimming removed 8 bases from V and 4 bases from J; junction bases left unmatched: 10. CDR1 and CDR2 (germline): SNHLY, FYNNEI. CDR3 residues: CASVRQGAAVETQYF. CDR3 DNA sequence: TGTGCCAGCGTAAGACAGGGGGCCGCTGTAGAGACCCAGTACTTC.

CDR3 sequence reads: CASSRGGAETQYF. CDR3 nucleotides: TGTGCCAGCAGCAGAGGGGGCGCGGAGACCCAGTACTTC. The chain links TRBV7-3 to TRBJ2-5; 7 bases agree with TRBD1. The CDR3 loop spans 13 amino acids. CDR1 is SGHTA, CDR2 FQGTGA, per germline. The V segment lost 5 bases and the J segment 5 bases; nucleotides outside the gene matches: 5.

The V gene is TRBV29-1, the J gene TRBJ1-4, with 8 nucleotides matching TRBD1. Trimming at V came to 7 bases and at J to 8 bases, leaving 12 bases not matched to a gene. Germline V gives CDR1 SQVTM, CDR2 ANQGSEA. This CDR3 has 14 amino acids. CDR3: CSASDRGFGEKLFF. As DNA, the CDR3 is TGCAGCGCCTCTGACAGGGGTTTCGGGGAAAAACTGTTTTTT.

This chain uses TRBV7-2 with TRBJ2-7; maybe TRBD2 (7 bases). Germline V CDR1 and CDR2: SGHTA, FQGNSA. V lost 5 bases to trimming and J lost 6 bases, with 23 bases between them. This CDR3 has 16 residues. CDR3 in DNA: TGTGCCAGCAGCCCCTTTGGGGGGGGCTCTTCTTCCGAGCAGTACTTC. Translated: CASSPFGGGSSSEQYF.

The CDR3 DNA is TGTGCCAGTAGTATTGAGCGGGGGGGACAAGAGACCCAGTACTTC. Protein sequence: CASSIERGGQETQYF. V gene TRBV19 combines with J gene TRBJ2-5; 10 nucleotides align to TRBD2. This CDR3 has 15 residues. CDR1 is LNHDA, CDR2 SQIVND, per germline (reference sequence). Germline trimming cut 3 bases from V and 2 bases from J; bases unmatched to any gene: 3.

The V gene is TRBV4-1, the J gene TRBJ2-7; 11 bases are a match to TRBD2. J lost 3 bases, V lost 5 bases, and 12 bases had no gene match. The CDR3 covers 17 residues. The germline gives CDR1 MGHRA, CDR2 YSYEKL. CDR3 in amino acids: CASSAAFPLAGVYEQYF. In nucleotides, the CDR3 is TGCGCCAGCAGCGCCGCCTTCCCACTAGCGGGGGTCTACGAGCAGTACTTC.

The genes are TRBV2 and TRBJ2-3; no reliable D call. V was trimmed by 6 bases and J by 4 bases, leaving 14 bases between them. The V gene's germline CDR1 is SNHLY and CDR2 FYNNEI. The CDR3 consists of 14 residues. The CDR3 region has the DNA TGTGCCAGCAGGAAGCCTACCTCCGCAGATACGCAGTATTTT. As protein: CASRKPTSADTQYF.